This TCR beta chain was identified in a study of cytomegalovirus exposure and HLA in healthy donors. Germline values: CDR1 MDHEN, CDR2 SYDVKM. V was pared by 3 bases and J by 5 bases, with 5 bases of the junction left unmatched. The length of the CDR3 is 14 residues. Notes on this clone: Antigen unknown.

Primers: 60 Vbeta forward and 13 Jbeta reverse. Using immunoSEQ multiplex PCR, the repertoire was profiled, and TCRdb retains in-frame clones only, with some absent. This sample has a few hundred thousand clones; approximately 80% occur once, and the top ten carry approximately 1.5%. General study results and limits: There were over 150 TCR beta chains listed as cytomegalovirus-associated.

The gene calls are TRBV28 and TRBJ1-2, with TRBD1 identical over 8 bases. This sequence was found in a girl aged 5-17 years in good health and CMV-seronegative. Sequences were obtained from PBMCs. The CDR3 sequence: CASSFNRGGYGYTF. The CDR3 DNA reads TGTGCCAGCAGTTTCAACAGGGGGGGGTATGGCTACACCTTC.